These 14 T cell receptor beta chains were all obtained from the same sample, sequenced in a study of cytomegalovirus exposure and HLA in healthy donors. A multiplex PCR was run with 60 Vbeta primers and 13 Jbeta primers. TCRdb's table, derived via immunoSEQ multiplex PCR, lists solely in-frame clones and lacks some. The sample yields some 110,000 clones, approximately 84% seen once. Material: PBMCs. These receptor sequences come from a male donor in good health and CMV-seronegative.

The chain employs TRBV4-2 and TRBJ2-1; 12 bases align to TRBD2. The CDR3 extends over 17 amino acids. V trimming: 1 base; J trimming: 9 bases; junction bases outside the gene matches: 10. Looked up from germline, CDR1 is LGHNA and CDR2 is YNFKEQ. The CDR3 DNA follows: TGTGCCAGCAGCCAAGGGATCGCTAGCGGGAGGGAGGGTGAGCAGTTCTTC. Amino acid sequence: CASSQGIASGREGEQFF.

The rearrangement links TRBV4-2 to TRBJ2-7; 11 positions agree with TRBD2. V lost 0 bases, J lost 2 bases, and 12 bases stayed unmatched. CDR3 length equals 19 residues. The V gene's germline CDR1 is LGHNA and CDR2 YNFKEQ. CDR3 sequence: CASSQESGGSGRAAYEQYF. The CDR3 nucleotides are TGTGCCAGCAGCCAAGAAAGTGGGGGTAGCGGGAGGGCCGCCTACGAGCAGTACTTC.

Only one count was recorded for this clone. The chain carries TRBV6-1 and TRBJ1-5, with D maybe TRBD1 (6 bases). CDR1 MNHNS and CDR2 SASEGT come from the germline V gene. This CDR3 spans 11 amino acids. Trimming left V 8 bases short and J 7 bases short, with 9 bases between. The CDR3 sequence: CASGGLQPQHF. The CDR3 DNA is TGTGCCAGCGGGGGCCTACAGCCCCAGCATTTT.

The chain has TRBV6-6 and TRBJ2-7; D possibly corresponds to TRBD2 (6 bases). The CDR3 is 14 amino acids. V lost 1 base and J 3 bases, leaving 10 bases between the germline ends. Looked up from germline, CDR1 is MNHNY and CDR2 is SVGAGI (reference sequence). The CDR3: CASSYYSSGYEQYF. The DNA of the CDR3 is TGTGCCAGCAGTTACTATAGTAGCGGCTACGAGCAGTACTTC.

The V call is TRBV28, the J call TRBJ1-4; tentatively, D is TRBD1 (6 bases). The length of the CDR3 is 15 residues. CDR1 MDHEN and CDR2 SYDVKM come from the germline V gene. The V gene lost 4 bases and the J gene lost 3 bases, with 12 bases spanning the gap. CDR3 loop: CASSYGDRPNEKLFF. CDR3 DNA: TGTGCCAGCAGTTACGGAGACAGGCCTAATGAAAAACTGTTTTTT.

The chain links TRBV6-5 to TRBJ1-5; 9 bases agree with TRBD1. V gave up 6 bases and J gave up 7 bases; unmatched junction bases: 4. The germline gives CDR1 MNHEY, CDR2 SVGAGI. This CDR3 is 13 amino acids long. Here the CDR3 reads CASRLTGGQPQHF. Written as DNA, the CDR3 is TGTGCCAGCAGATTAACAGGGGGCCAGCCCCAGCATTTT.

The chain uses TRBV27 and TRBJ2-5; TRBD1 matches 10 bases. The DNA end is a closer match to TRBJ2-7, so the J assignment may be wrong. The CDR3 extends over 13 amino acids. CDR1 and CDR2 (germline): MNHEY, SMNVEV (reference sequence). The CDR3 DNA reads as TGTGCCAGCAAGAGGACAGGGGGGACCGAGCAGTACTTC. Amino acid sequence: CASKRTGGTEQYF.

This chain joins TRBV7-2 and TRBJ2-7; 7 bases agree with TRBD1. This CDR3 comprises 16 residues. Trimming at V came to 0 bases and at J to 7 bases, leaving 12 bases not matched to a gene. From germline, CDR1 is SGHTA and CDR2 FQGNSA. Here the CDR3 reads CASSLAYLGQQKEQYF. Here the CDR3 DNA reads TGTGCCAGCAGCTTAGCCTATTTGGGACAGCAAAAGGAGCAGTACTTC.

The chain employs TRBV29-1 and TRBJ1-1; 7 bases are shared with TRBD1. The V segment lost 6 bases and the J segment 0 bases; nucleotides outside the gene matches: 1. Germline CDR1 reads SQVTM; CDR2 reads ANQGSEA. There are 12 residues in the CDR3. CDR3 residues: CSVGTVNTEAFF. The CDR3 DNA reads TGCAGCGTAGGGACAGTGAACACTGAAGCTTTCTTT. The entire variable domain, with the rest obtained from reference TRBV29-1 and TRBJ1-1, is as follows: SAVISQKPSRDICQRGTSLTIQCQVDSQVTMMFWYRQQPGQSLTLIATANQGSEATYESGFVIDKFPISRPNLTFSTLTVSNMSPEDSSIYLCSVGTVNTEAFFGQGTRLTVV.

V and J are TRBV10-3 and TRBJ2-7; maybe TRBD2 (5 bases). This CDR3 is 13 amino acids long. The germline V gene has CDR1 ENHRY and CDR2 SYGVKD. The V gene lost 10 bases and the J gene lost 5 bases, with 18 bases spanning the gap. This CDR3 reads CATHREGTDEQYF. CDR3 bases: TGTGCCACCCATAGAGAGGGAACGGACGAGCAGTACTTC.

This sequence joins TRBV9 and TRBJ1-3; D is perhaps TRBD1 (5 bases). CDR3 size: 16 residues. V was trimmed by 4 bases and J by 0 bases, leaving 14 bases between them. Germline V lookup: CDR1 SGDLS, CDR2 YYNGEE. CDR3 protein: CASSKGQFLSGNTIYF. The CDR3 DNA follows: TGTGCCAGCAGCAAGGGGCAGTTCCTCTCTGGAAACACCATATATTTT.

In this sample, this clone turned up once. The junction does not match germline at one end; this may be a read error. This sample also contains other DNA sequences that code for the same CDR3. The rearrangement links TRBV19 to TRBJ1-1; 12 positions agree with TRBD1. Germline V gives CDR1 LNHDA, CDR2 SQIVND (reference sequence). The CDR3 is 14 amino acids. CDR3 sequence reads: CASRDRGRGTEAFF. The CDR3 nucleotides read TGTGCTAGTAGGGACAGGGGGCGGGGTACTGAAGCTTTCTTT.

The chain links TRBV27 to TRBJ1-5; a weak D match, TRBD1 (5 bases). V gave up 4 bases and J gave up 8 bases, with 9 bases separating them. The CDR3 contains 12 residues. Germline V CDR1 and CDR2: MNHEY, SMNVEV (reference sequence). In DNA, the CDR3 is TGTGCCAGCAGTTCCGCGGGGGAGCCCCAGCATTTT. It is translated as CASSSAGEPQHF.

The chain links TRBV7-2 to TRBJ2-1; tentatively, D is TRBD1 (6 bases). The germline CDR1 and CDR2 sequences are SGHTA and FQGNSA. The CDR3 has 16 residues. Trimming pared 5 bases from V and 3 bases from J, leaving 17 bases between. In DNA form, the CDR3 reads TGTGCCAGCAGCGCTAGTTCCGGGACACTCTACAATGAGCAGTTCTTC. Translation: CASSASSGTLYNEQFF.